Listed below are T cell receptor beta chains from one sample, sequenced in a study of blood T cell repertoires in COVID-19. Method: immunoSEQ multiplex PCR; TCRdb's copy keeps in-frame clones and lacks some. This sample has about 130,000 clones, with about four fifths found just once. Sequencing used peripheral blood. These receptors were taken from a woman aged 45-59 years with acute or convalescent COVID-19. Each CDR3 is given with its conserved first and last residue. Each record gives: D gene, V gene, J gene, clone size, CDR3 length, CDR3 DNA, CDR3 protein. The D gene is left open where the match is weak. The size field is filled for only some rows; it gives once, few, many or a size class.

D: TRBD2
V: TRBV3-1/TRBV3-2
J: TRBJ2-1
size: -
length: 18
DNA: TGTGCCAGCAGCCATGGGAACCGCGGGGGGGCCAACAACAATGAGCAGTTCTTC
CDR3: CASSHGNRGGANNNEQFF

D: TRBD1
V: TRBV28
J: TRBJ2-1
size: -
length: 12
DNA: TGTGCCAGCAGACGGGACAGCAATGAGCAGTTCTTC
CDR3: CASRRDSNEQFF

D: TRBD1
V: TRBV6-5
J: TRBJ1-6
size: -
length: 15
DNA: TGTGCCAGCACCCTACTGACAGGGGGGAATTCACCCCTCCACTTT
CDR3: CASTLLTGGNSPLHF

D: -
V: TRBV19
J: TRBJ1-1
size: -
length: 14
DNA: TGTGCCAGTAGTACGCCAACAGGTTTGACTGAAGCTTTCTTT
CDR3: CASSTPTGLTEAFF

D: -
V: TRBV7-2
J: TRBJ2-6
size: few
length: 15
DNA: TGTGCCAGCAGCTACAGTCACTCTGGGGCCAACGTCCTGACTTTC
CDR3: CASSYSHSGANVLTF

D: -
V: TRBV11-2
J: TRBJ1-1
size: -
length: 14
DNA: TGTGCCAGCAGCTTAGCCGCTCCGGGTACTGAAGCTTTCTTT
CDR3: CASSLAAPGTEAFF

D: TRBD1
V: TRBV6-5
J: TRBJ1-1
size: -
length: 13
DNA: TGTGCCAGCAGTTACTCAGGACAGGGAGGAGCTTTCTTT
CDR3: CASSYSGQGGAFF

D: TRBD1
V: TRBV11-2
J: TRBJ1-4
size: -
length: 13
DNA: TGTGCCAGCAAAGGACAGGGTAATGAAAAACTGTTTTTT
CDR3: CASKGQGNEKLFF

D: -
V: TRBV2
J: TRBJ1-5
size: -
length: 14
DNA: TGTGCCAGCAGCCTACAACAGGGCAATCAGCCCCAGCATTTT
CDR3: CASSLQQGNQPQHF

D: -
V: TRBV12-3/TRBV12-4
J: TRBJ1-1
size: -
length: 13
DNA: TGTGCCAGCAGCCGCTACAGGGAGGGTGAAGCTTTCTTT
CDR3: CASSRYREGEAFF

D: -
V: TRBV10-3
J: TRBJ1-2
size: -
length: 15
DNA: TGTGCCATCAGTGAGGCAATGGGAGCCCTAGGTGGCTACACCTTC
CDR3: CAISEAMGALGGYTF

D: -
V: TRBV5-1
J: TRBJ1-6
size: -
length: 16
DNA: TGCGCCAGCAGCTTGGCCGGGGATAGGGATAATTCACCCCTCCACTTT
CDR3: CASSLAGDRDNSPLHF

D: TRBD1
V: TRBV10-1
J: TRBJ1-5
size: -
length: 15
DNA: TGCGCCAGCATCGGACAGGGTAGAGGCAATCAGCCCCAGCATTTT
CDR3: CASIGQGRGNQPQHF

D: TRBD2
V: TRBV13
J: TRBJ2-7
size: -
length: 16
DNA: TGTGCCAGCAGCTTAGGCAAGAGACTAGCGGGGGGGGAGCAGTACTTC
CDR3: CASSLGKRLAGGEQYF

D: TRBD2
V: TRBV11-2
J: TRBJ2-1
size: many
length: 14
DNA: TGTGCCAGCAGCCTCTTTAGCGGGAACAATGAGCAGTTCTTC
CDR3: CASSLFSGNNEQFF

D: -
V: TRBV12-3/TRBV12-4
J: TRBJ1-3
size: -
length: 13
DNA: TGTGCCAATACCCCTTTAGCTGGAAACACCATATATTTT
CDR3: CANTPLAGNTIYF

D: -
V: TRBV6-2/TRBV6-3
J: TRBJ1-4
size: -
length: 14
DNA: TGTGCCAGCAGTTACAACGGGGAGAGGGAAAAACTGTTTTTT
CDR3: CASSYNGEREKLFF

D: TRBD1
V: TRBV9
J: TRBJ2-1
size: -
length: 15
DNA: TGTGCCAGCAGCCCCAAAGGGACAGGGCGTGATGAGCAGTTCTTC
CDR3: CASSPKGTGRDEQFF

D: TRBD2
V: TRBV3-1/TRBV3-2
J: TRBJ2-1
size: -
length: 16
DNA: TGTGCCAGCAGCCAAGCCGGGACTAGGTTGTACAATGAGCAGTTCTTC
CDR3: CASSQAGTRLYNEQFF

D: -
V: TRBV12-3/TRBV12-4
J: TRBJ2-3
size: once
length: 13
DNA: TGTGCCAGCAGGCAGGGAAGCACAGATACGCAGTATTTT
CDR3: CASRQGSTDTQYF

D: -
V: TRBV7-6
J: TRBJ2-7
size: few
length: 15
DNA: TGTGCCAGCAGCTACCAGGAGGGGAGCTCCTACGAGCAGTACTTC
CDR3: CASSYQEGSSYEQYF

D: -
V: TRBV7-2
J: TRBJ1-3
size: -
length: 17
DNA: TGTGCCAGCAGCTTAGTCGGACAGAGTTCCTCTGGAAACACCATATATTTT
CDR3: CASSLVGQSSSGNTIYF

D: TRBD1
V: TRBV2
J: TRBJ1-1
size: -
length: 17
DNA: TGTGCCAGCAGTGAACAACTTTTTTCGGGACAGGGTTTTGAAGCTTTCTTT
CDR3: CASSEQLFSGQGFEAFF

D: -
V: TRBV7-9
J: TRBJ1-2
size: -
length: 14
DNA: TGTGCCAGCAGCCCGCCCGGGACAATGGAGGTCTACACCTTC
CDR3: CASSPPGTMEVYTF

D: -
V: TRBV5-1
J: TRBJ2-7
size: -
length: 14
DNA: TGCGCCAGCACCCCAGAACCCAATTCCTACGAGCAGTACTTC
CDR3: CASTPEPNSYEQYF

D: -
V: TRBV6-6
J: TRBJ1-3
size: -
length: 16
DNA: TGTGCCAGCAGTTCGTCAGGGGACAAGGCTGGAAACACCATATATTTT
CDR3: CASSSSGDKAGNTIYF

D: -
V: TRBV24-1
J: TRBJ1-5
size: -
length: 15
DNA: TGTGCCACCAGCGAGTCAGACAGTTCCCATCAGCCCCAGCATTTT
CDR3: CATSESDSSHQPQHF

D: -
V: TRBV3-1/TRBV3-2
J: TRBJ2-1
size: -
length: 11
DNA: TGTGCCAGCAGTGTAGGAGGTGAGCAGTTCTTC
CDR3: CASSVGGEQFF

D: -
V: TRBV12-5
J: TRBJ2-1
size: -
length: 13
DNA: TGTGCTAGTGGTTTGATGCAGGGGTCTGAGCAGTTCTTC
CDR3: CASGLMQGSEQFF

D: -
V: TRBV12-3/TRBV12-4
J: TRBJ1-3
size: few
length: 13
DNA: TGTGCCAGCGAGTGGACATTTGGAAACACCATATATTTT
CDR3: CASEWTFGNTIYF

D: TRBD1
V: TRBV5-6
J: TRBJ2-1
size: -
length: 13
DNA: TGTGCCAGCAGCTTGGAGGGGACAGCCCAGCAGTTCTTC
CDR3: CASSLEGTAQQFF

D: -
V: TRBV9
J: TRBJ1-6
size: few
length: 17
DNA: TGTGCCAGCAGCGGAGGTCCGGGGGGAGAAAGAAATTCACCCCTCCACTTT
CDR3: CASSGGPGGERNSPLHF

D: -
V: TRBV12-2
J: TRBJ2-6
size: -
length: 16
DNA: TGTGCAAGTCGCTTAGAATCCGGGTCTGGGGCCAACGTCCTGACTTTC
CDR3: CASRLESGSGANVLTF

D: -
V: TRBV28
J: TRBJ1-2
size: -
length: 16
DNA: TGTGCCAGCAGTTTTCCGGGACACCACTCTAACTATGGCTACACCTTC
CDR3: CASSFPGHHSNYGYTF

D: TRBD1
V: TRBV29-1
J: TRBJ2-1
size: -
length: 13
DNA: TGCAGCGTGGGGGACAGTTTCTACAATGAGCAGTTCTTC
CDR3: CSVGDSFYNEQFF

D: -
V: TRBV3-1/TRBV3-2
J: TRBJ1-1
size: -
length: 15
DNA: TGTGCCAGCAGTCCAGGGTCGTTCACGAACACTGAAGCTTTCTTT
CDR3: CASSPGSFTNTEAFF

D: -
V: TRBV6-5
J: TRBJ1-1
size: -
length: 16
DNA: TGTGCCAGCAGTTACACAGCAGGGACCGGGGGCACTGAAGCTTTCTTT
CDR3: CASSYTAGTGGTEAFF

D: -
V: TRBV30
J: TRBJ2-2
size: -
length: 14
DNA: TGTGCCTGGAGTGTAGCCAGGGGAACCGGGGAGCTGTTTTTT
CDR3: CAWSVARGTGELFF

D: -
V: TRBV25-1
J: TRBJ2-7
size: once
length: 16
DNA: TGTGCCAGCAGTGACATAAGGGGCTTGGGCCGCTACGAGCAGTACTTC
CDR3: CASSDIRGLGRYEQYF

D: -
V: TRBV2
J: TRBJ1-1
size: -
length: 13
DNA: TGTGCCAGCAGTACAGGATTGAACACTGAAGCTTTCTTT
CDR3: CASSTGLNTEAFF

D: -
V: TRBV3-1/TRBV3-2
J: TRBJ2-7
size: -
length: 13
DNA: TGTGCCAGCAGCCAAGCGGGAGTCGGCGAGCAGTACTTC
CDR3: CASSQAGVGEQYF

D: TRBD1
V: TRBV18
J: TRBJ1-2
size: few
length: 17
DNA: TGTGCCAGCTCACCACCTTCGCTATCACAGGGGGTATTTGGCTACACCTTC
CDR3: CASSPPSLSQGVFGYTF

D: -
V: TRBV6-2/TRBV6-3
J: TRBJ1-1
size: -
length: 15
DNA: TGTGCCAGCAGTTACCCTACAGGGAGTGGGACTGAAGCTTTCTTT
CDR3: CASSYPTGSGTEAFF

D: -
V: TRBV18
J: TRBJ1-1
size: -
length: 18
DNA: TGTGCCAGCTCACTCACGGGTCTTCGACAGAAGCTCAACACTGAAGCTTTCTTT
CDR3: CASSLTGLRQKLNTEAFF

D: TRBD1
V: TRBV7-2
J: TRBJ1-2
size: -
length: 14
DNA: TGTGCCAGCAGCAACGGACAGGGAAGTGGAGGCTACACCTTC
CDR3: CASSNGQGSGGYTF

D: -
V: TRBV5-1
J: TRBJ1-2
size: -
length: 15
DNA: TGCGCCAGCAGCGGGGCCGTGGGGTCAATCGATGGCTACACCTTC
CDR3: CASSGAVGSIDGYTF

D: TRBD2
V: TRBV11-1
J: TRBJ2-7
size: -
length: 15
DNA: TGTGCCAGCAGCTTTGGGACTAGCCTCACCTACGAGCAGTACTTC
CDR3: CASSFGTSLTYEQYF

D: -
V: TRBV29-1
J: TRBJ1-5
size: -
length: 13
DNA: TGCAGCGTTTCACAGGGCCTAGATCAGCCCCAGCATTTT
CDR3: CSVSQGLDQPQHF

D: TRBD1
V: TRBV10-3
J: TRBJ1-1
size: -
length: 15
DNA: TGTGCCATCAGTGAGCCAGGACAGGGGGGGACTGAAGCTTTCTTT
CDR3: CAISEPGQGGTEAFF

D: -
V: TRBV29-1
J: TRBJ1-1
size: -
length: 12
DNA: TGCAGCGTTGTATGGCAGAACACTGAAGCTTTCTTT
CDR3: CSVVWQNTEAFF

D: -
V: TRBV11-2
J: TRBJ1-2
size: -
length: 15
DNA: TGTGCCAGCAGCTTAGAAAGCTTCTCTAACTATGGCTACACCTTC
CDR3: CASSLESFSNYGYTF

D: TRBD2
V: TRBV6-4
J: TRBJ2-1
size: -
length: 16
DNA: TGTGCCAGCAGTGACTCGATAGCGGGGGGGCCGGATGAGCAGTTCTTC
CDR3: CASSDSIAGGPDEQFF